This passage covers 31 T cell receptor beta chains from one sample sequenced in a study of T cells after yellow fever vaccination. One entry per CDR3 protein, called by TCRdb with MiXCR from the 5' RACE reads. The sample carries 350,000 or so distinct CDR3 sequences, roughly 8.6% recorded once. This specimen was PBMCs, taken more than 35 days after the first yellow fever vaccination. These receptors were obtained from a man aged 18 to 35 who received the YFV17D yellow fever vaccine.

This clonotype has just a few counts. The rearrangement links TRBV15 to TRBJ2-3, with no clear D. Germline V gives CDR1 LNHNV, CDR2 YYDKDF (reference sequence). This CDR3 spans 14 amino acids. Trimming stripped 1 base from V and 1 base from J, with 6 bases between. CDR3 sequence: CATSRVPGTDTQYF. The CDR3 coding sequence is TGTGCCACCAGCAGAGTTCCCGGCACAGATACGCAGTATTTT.

The CDR3 DNA sequence: TGTGCCAGCAGCTTGGAGGGGACAGCGCAAGAGACCCAGTACTTC. Its translation: CASSLEGTAQETQYF. V usage is TRBV5-5 and J usage is TRBJ2-5, with 7 nucleotides matching TRBD1. Germline V gives CDR1 SGHKS, CDR2 YYEKEE (reference sequence). The length of the CDR3 is 15 residues. The junction had 4 bases not matched to a gene; V was cut back by 0 bases and J by 2 bases.

The gene calls are TRBV5-4 and TRBJ2-3; D is possibly TRBD2 (6 bases). The CDR3 has 15 residues. V lost 4 bases and J 4 bases, leaving 16 bases between the germline ends. Germline V gene sequence: CDR1 SGHNT, CDR2 YYREEE (reference sequence). Here the CDR3 reads CASSLLSSVADTQYF. CDR3 sequence (DNA): TGTGCCAGCAGCCTCCTTTCTAGCGTTGCAGATACGCAGTATTTT.

This chain links TRBV5-1 with TRBJ2-5; 7 bases line up with TRBD2. V lost 2 bases and J lost 3; bases outside the gene matches: 4. The CDR3 runs 14 residues. CDR1 SGHRS and CDR2 YFSETQ come from the germline V gene. The CDR3 DNA sequence: TGCGCCAGCAGCTTTTCCGGACTAGAAGAGACCCAGTACTTC. The encoded protein is CASSFSGLEETQYF.

This clonotype was picked up a small number of times. V is TRBV20-1 and J is TRBJ2-3; D may be TRBD1 or TRBD2 (5 bases each). The germline V and J ends were trimmed by 2 bases and 2 bases, with 20 bases remaining between them. The CDR3 sequence is 17 residues long. Germline CDR1 reads DFQATT; CDR2 reads SNEGSKA (reference sequence). Here the CDR3 reads CSARPPRGAESTDTQYF. The CDR3 DNA reads TGCAGTGCTAGACCACCGAGGGGAGCGGAATCCACAGATACGCAGTATTTT.

In this sample, this clonotype turned up many times. This sequence joins TRBV5-1 and TRBJ2-5; possibly TRBD2 for D (5 bases). The CDR3 has 13 amino acids. Trimming took 2 bases from V and 1 from J, leaving 6 bases between them. Looked up from germline, CDR1 is SGHRS and CDR2 is YFSETQ. In DNA form, the CDR3 reads TGCGCCAGCAGCTTTGGACTCCAAGAGACCCAGTACTTC. It is translated as CASSFGLQETQYF.

The genes are TRBV12-5 and TRBJ2-5, with 15 bases that match TRBD2. This CDR3 contains 16 residues. Trimming took 4 bases from V and 5 from J; bases not matched to a gene: 5. Germline CDR1 and CDR2: LGHNT and FRNRAP. CDR3 coding DNA: TGTGCTAGTGGTTCAGGACTAGCGGGGGGGTTGGAGACCCAGTACTTC. Protein: CASGSGLAGGLETQYF.

The chain combines TRBV29-1 with TRBJ2-3; the D is unclear. CDR1 is SQVTM, CDR2 ANQGSEA, per germline. Trimming cost V 4 bases and J 2 bases, with 10 bases left between them. The CDR3 runs to 13 residues. CDR3: CSVAARNTDTQYF. In DNA, the CDR3 is TGCAGCGTTGCTGCCAGAAACACAGATACGCAGTATTTT.

This clonotype was found a few times. The chain is built from TRBV5-5 and TRBJ1-6; D gene unclear. Germline CDR1 SGHKS, CDR2 YYEKEE (reference sequence). V was shortened by 4 bases and J by 7 bases, with 15 bases between the two germline ends. This CDR3 is 15 amino acids long. For the CDR3, the DNA is TGTGCCAGCAGCCCCCCGGGGAATCGAAATTCACCCCTCCACTTT. Encoded protein: CASSPPGNRNSPLHF.

In its sample, this clonotype was seen many times. The chain couples TRBV7-3 to TRBJ2-1, with 9 bases lining up with TRBD2. This CDR3 contains 15 residues. Germline trimming cut 5 bases from V and 7 bases from J; bases unmatched to any gene: 9. From germline, CDR1 is SGHTA and CDR2 FQGTGA. The DNA of the CDR3 is TGTGCCAGCAGCCGGGGACTAGCCGCGGGAAATGAGCAGTTCTTC. It specifies CASSRGLAAGNEQFF. The variable domain in full, with the rest retrieved from reference TRBV7-3 and TRBJ2-1, is GAGVSQTPSNKVTEKGKYVELRCDPISGHTALYWYRQSLGQGPEFLIYFQGTGAADDSGLPNDRFFAVRPEGSVSTLKIQRTERGDSAVYLCASSRGLAAGNEQFFGPGTRLTVL.

A few counts support this clonotype. The V call is TRBV10-3, the J call TRBJ2-7; the D is unclear. Between the trimmed V and J ends, which lost 0 bases and 3 bases, there was a span of 6 bases. CDR1 is ENHRY, CDR2 SYGVKD, per germline. There are 13 residues in the CDR3. In DNA, the CDR3 is TGTGCCATCAGTGAGTCTCGCAACTACGAGCAGTACTTC. This codes for CAISESRNYEQYF.

This clonotype was found a few times. The J gene is TRBJ1-5, the V gene TRBV29-1; tentatively, D is TRBD1 (5 bases). Per the germline V gene, CDR1 is SQVTM and CDR2 is ANQGSEA. This CDR3 has 13 residues. The V end lost 4 bases, the J end lost 5 bases, and 12 bases lay between the germline ends. CDR3 in DNA: TGCAGCGTTGGCGGGGGGATGTATCAGCCCCAGCATTTT. As protein: CSVGGGMYQPQHF.

The rearrangement links TRBV18 to TRBJ1-5; maybe TRBD1 (5 bases). The CDR3 has 14 amino acids. V shed 6 bases and J shed 6 bases, with 15 bases lying between them. Germline lookup yields CDR1 KGHSH and CDR2 LQKENI. CDR3 DNA sequence: TGTGCCAGCTCTTTTGCCGACAGAACTCAGCCCCAGCATTTT. Its translation is CASSFADRTQPQHF.

This clonotype was observed a handful of times. The J gene is TRBJ1-4, the V gene TRBV4-3, with 9 bases matching TRBD1. Trimming removed 2 bases from V and 8 bases from J; junction bases left unmatched: 6. The CDR3 is 15 residues long. Germline-derived CDR1 and CDR2 are LGHNA and YSLEER. CDR3 in amino acids: CASSQTGGSGEKLFF. For the CDR3, the DNA is TGCGCCAGCAGCCAAACAGGGGGCTCAGGGGAAAAACTGTTTTTT.

There are a few counts of this clonotype. V usage is TRBV7-9 and J usage is TRBJ2-5, with TRBD2 as a possible D gene (5 bases). V was pared by 5 bases and J by 4 bases, with 20 bases between. Germline values: CDR1 SEHNR, CDR2 FQNEAQ (reference sequence). CDR3 length: 16 amino acids. The CDR3 DNA reads TGTGCCAGCAGCAAATCCCCTATGGGTGAGGGAGAGACCCAGTACTTC. Translation: CASSKSPMGEGETQYF.

This clonotype was seen more than once but under ten times. The chain carries TRBV10-3 and TRBJ2-7, with 9 bases fitting TRBD2. Per germline, CDR1 ENHRY and CDR2 SYGVKD. The ends lost 2 bases at V and 4 bases at J; junction bases unmatched: 6. The CDR3 loop spans 15 amino acids. The CDR3 nucleotides read TGTGCCATCAGTGAGGGGCTAGCGGGACTATACGAGCAGTACGTC. This translates into CAISEGLAGLYEQYV.

The gene calls are TRBV5-1 and TRBJ2-3, with 13 bases that match TRBD2. The CDR3 spans 18 residues. The germline V gene encodes CDR1 SGHRS and CDR2 YFSETQ. V lost 3 bases, J lost 2 bases, and 9 bases stayed unmatched. The CDR3 region is CASSSRLAGGLNTDTQYF. CDR3 sequence (DNA): TGCGCCAGCAGCTCCCGACTAGCGGGGGGCTTAAACACAGATACGCAGTATTTT. Combining the CDR3 with reference TRBV5-1 and TRBJ2-3 gives the whole variable domain KAGVTQTPRYLIKTRGQQVTLSCSPISGHRSVSWYQQTPGQGLQFLFEYFSETQRNKGNFPGRFSGRQFSNSRSEMNVSTLELGDSALYLCASSSRLAGGLNTDTQYFGPGTRLTVL.

The chain combines TRBV5-1 with TRBJ2-5, with 8 bases that match TRBD2. Germline V gene data show CDR1 as SGHRS and CDR2 as YFSETQ. V trimming: 3 bases; J trimming: 5 bases; junction bases outside the gene matches: 6. The CDR3 covers 14 residues. The CDR3 DNA reads as TGCGCCAGCAGCTCTTGGACTAGCTGGGAGACCCAGTACTTC. It yields the protein CASSSWTSWETQYF.

The rearrangement links TRBV29-1 to TRBJ1-1; the D gene is possibly TRBD1 (5 bases). The ends were cut back, 1 base at V and 4 bases at J, with 7 bases in the middle. The CDR3 spans 12 residues. Germline-derived CDR1 and CDR2 are SQVTM and ANQGSEA. The CDR3 protein is CSVEGGGTEAFF. The DNA for the CDR3 is TGCAGCGTTGAAGGCGGGGGCACTGAAGCTTTCTTT.

This clonotype showed up just a few times. The chain joins TRBV29-1 to TRBJ2-7; 10 bases align to TRBD2. CDR1 and CDR2 from the germline V gene are SQVTM and ANQGSEA. Trimming removed 6 bases from V and 2 bases from J; junction bases left unmatched: 13. This CDR3 contains 16 residues. CDR3 sequence (DNA): TGCAGCGTCGAGGGCGCTAGCGGGGGAGGCGCCTACGAGCAGTACTTC. Translating gives CSVEGASGGGAYEQYF.

V usage is TRBV11-2 and J usage is TRBJ2-2, with D perhaps TRBD2 (5 bases). Germline lookup yields CDR1 SGHAT and CDR2 FQNNGV. This CDR3 comprises 13 residues. V was shortened by 3 bases and J by 6 bases, with 8 bases between the two germline ends. CDR3 sequence: CASSFWRAGELFF. The CDR3 DNA reads as TGTGCCAGCAGCTTCTGGCGGGCCGGGGAGCTGTTTTTT.

This rearrangement joins TRBV20-1 to TRBJ1-1, with D unclear. The V end lost 0 bases, the J end lost 6 bases, and 5 bases lay between the germline ends. This CDR3 is built from 11 residues. Per germline, CDR1 DFQATT and CDR2 SNEGSKA (reference sequence). CDR3 region: CSARDRPEAFF. Written as DNA, the CDR3 is TGCAGTGCTAGAGACAGACCTGAAGCTTTCTTT.

This clonotype was counted only a few times. This chain links TRBV19 with TRBJ2-5; no clear D gene. Germline-derived CDR1 and CDR2 are LNHDA and SQIVND (reference sequence). This CDR3 has 12 amino acids. V was trimmed by 3 bases and J by 3 bases, leaving 5 bases between them. For the CDR3, the DNA is TGTGCCAGTAGTATCGCAGAAGAGACCCAGTACTTC. Its translation is CASSIAEETQYF.

V and J are TRBV11-2 and TRBJ2-1; possibly TRBD1 for D (6 bases). The CDR3 runs to 13 residues. With 6 bases removed from V and 9 bases from J, the gap between germline ends came to 15 bases. Germline V gene lookup returns CDR1 SGHAT and CDR2 FQNNGV. DNA for the CDR3: TGTGCCAGCAGTCTAGATGGGGGCGGTGAGCAGTTCTTC. Translated, it gives CASSLDGGGEQFF.

The chain has TRBV29-1 and TRBJ2-3; D gene uncertain. This CDR3 comprises 13 residues. The V gene lost 3 bases and the J gene lost 2 bases, with 9 bases spanning the gap. Germline V lookup: CDR1 SQVTM, CDR2 ANQGSEA. The DNA for the CDR3 is TGCAGCGTTGACAGCGAGTCCACAGATACGCAGTATTTT. Translating gives CSVDSESTDTQYF.

This clonotype was seen only a few times. The V call is TRBV4-2, the J call TRBJ1-2; D not resolved. V shed 3 bases and J shed 5 bases, with 19 bases lying between them. The germline V gene has CDR1 LGHNA and CDR2 YNFKEQ. This CDR3 contains 16 residues. DNA of the CDR3: TGTGCCAGCAGCCAGGGCGAGGCAGACGATGGGTATGGCTACACCTTC. Its translation is CASSQGEADDGYGYTF.

Only a few counts were recorded for this clonotype. The chain has TRBV27 and TRBJ2-3; 9 nucleotides match TRBD1. V lost 5 bases, J lost 4 bases, and 7 bases stayed unmatched. This CDR3 has 15 residues. Per germline, CDR1 MNHEY and CDR2 SMNVEV (reference sequence). Written as DNA, the CDR3 is TGTGCCAGCAGTCCATGGACAGGGGAACCAGATACGCAGTATTTT. This sequence encodes CASSPWTGEPDTQYF.

The V and J genes are TRBV2 and TRBJ2-5; 10 bases match TRBD1. The CDR3 is 15 residues long. Germline V gives CDR1 SNHLY, CDR2 FYNNEI. V lost 8 bases to trimming and J lost 4 bases; unmatched junction nucleotides: 10. The CDR3 sequence: CASGGQGISGETQYF. DNA for the CDR3: TGTGCCAGCGGGGGACAGGGGATCTCAGGAGAGACCCAGTACTTC.

This clonotype turned up a few times. The chain combines TRBV29-1 with TRBJ2-3, with 10 bases matching TRBD2. The CDR3 totals 14 residues. Unmatched junction bases numbered 6, after V lost 0 bases and J lost 9 bases. CDR1 is SQVTM, CDR2 ANQGSEA, per germline. The CDR3 sequence: CSVEDYLAGATQYF. In nucleotides, the CDR3 is TGCAGCGTTGAAGATTATCTAGCGGGGGCAACGCAGTATTTT.

This sequence joins TRBV4-2 and TRBJ1-2, with D possibly being TRBD1 (5 bases). Per germline, CDR1 LGHNA and CDR2 YNFKEQ. Trimming cost V 5 bases and J 1 base, with 14 bases left between them. The CDR3 runs to 15 residues. For the CDR3, the DNA is TGTGCCAGCAGCAAATCCGGGACGGATAACTATGGCTACACCTTC. Protein product: CASSKSGTDNYGYTF.

This clonotype was observed at least ten times. The rearrangement uses TRBV7-2 and TRBJ2-3; D remains unclear. Germline assignment: CDR1 SGHTA and CDR2 FQGNSA. This CDR3 is 12 amino acids long. Trimming stripped 0 bases from V and 6 bases from J, with 4 bases between. The CDR3 sequence: CASSLASDTQYF. The CDR3 DNA follows: TGTGCCAGCAGCTTAGCTTCGGATACGCAGTATTTT.